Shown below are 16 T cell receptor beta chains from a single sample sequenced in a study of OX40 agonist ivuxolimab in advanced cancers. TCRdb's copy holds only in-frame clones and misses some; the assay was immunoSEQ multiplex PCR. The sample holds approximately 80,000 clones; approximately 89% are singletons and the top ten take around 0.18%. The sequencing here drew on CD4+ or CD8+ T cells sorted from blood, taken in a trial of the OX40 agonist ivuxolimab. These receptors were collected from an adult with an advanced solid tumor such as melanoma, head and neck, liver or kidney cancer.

CDR3 sequence reads: CASSPDPTGWNTEAFF. The CDR3 DNA is TGCGCCAGCAGCCCCGACCCGACAGGGTGGAACACTGAAGCTTTCTTT. V is TRBV5-1 and J is TRBJ1-1; TRBD1 aligns across 7 bases. Trimming took 4 bases from V and 1 from J; bases not matched to a gene: 10. This CDR3 spans 16 amino acids. Germline CDR1 SGHRS, CDR2 YFSETQ.

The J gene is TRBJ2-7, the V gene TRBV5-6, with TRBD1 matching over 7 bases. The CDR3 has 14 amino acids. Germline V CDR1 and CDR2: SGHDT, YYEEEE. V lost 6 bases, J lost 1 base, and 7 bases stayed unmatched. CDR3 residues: CASTRDRESYEQYF. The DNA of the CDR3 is TGTGCCAGCACCAGGGACAGAGAGTCCTACGAGCAGTACTTC.

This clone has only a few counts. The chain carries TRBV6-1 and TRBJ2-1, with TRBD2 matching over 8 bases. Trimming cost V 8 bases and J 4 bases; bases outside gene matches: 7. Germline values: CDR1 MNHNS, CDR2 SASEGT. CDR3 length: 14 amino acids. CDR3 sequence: CASLSGGPYNEQFF. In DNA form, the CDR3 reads TGTGCCAGCCTAAGCGGGGGCCCTTACAATGAGCAGTTCTTC.

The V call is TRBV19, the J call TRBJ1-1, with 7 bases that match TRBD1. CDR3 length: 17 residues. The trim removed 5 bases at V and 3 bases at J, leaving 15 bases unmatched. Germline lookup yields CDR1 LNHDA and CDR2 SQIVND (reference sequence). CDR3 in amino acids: CASSRPTGRRGDTEAFF. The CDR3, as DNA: TGTGCCAGTAGTCGACCGACAGGGAGAAGGGGTGACACTGAAGCTTTCTTT.

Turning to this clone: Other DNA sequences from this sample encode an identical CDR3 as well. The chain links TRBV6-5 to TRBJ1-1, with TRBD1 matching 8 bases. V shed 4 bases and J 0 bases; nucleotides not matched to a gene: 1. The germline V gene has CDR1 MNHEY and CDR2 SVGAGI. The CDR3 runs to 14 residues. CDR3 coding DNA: TGTGCCAGCAGTTTGGACAGGGTGAACACTGAAGCTTTCTTT. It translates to CASSLDRVNTEAFF.

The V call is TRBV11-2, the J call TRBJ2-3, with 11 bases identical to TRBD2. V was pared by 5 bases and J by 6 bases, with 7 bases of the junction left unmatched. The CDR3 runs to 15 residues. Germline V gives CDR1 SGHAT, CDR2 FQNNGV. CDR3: CASSKLAGASDTQYF. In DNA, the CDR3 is TGTGCCAGCAGCAAACTAGCGGGAGCCTCGGATACGCAGTATTTT.

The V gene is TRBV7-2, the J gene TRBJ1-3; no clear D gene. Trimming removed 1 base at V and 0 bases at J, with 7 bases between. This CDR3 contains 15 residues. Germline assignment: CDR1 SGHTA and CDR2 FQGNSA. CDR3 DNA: TGTGCCAGCAGCTTAGAAGGGCGCTCTGGAAACACCATATATTTT. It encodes CASSLEGRSGNTIYF.

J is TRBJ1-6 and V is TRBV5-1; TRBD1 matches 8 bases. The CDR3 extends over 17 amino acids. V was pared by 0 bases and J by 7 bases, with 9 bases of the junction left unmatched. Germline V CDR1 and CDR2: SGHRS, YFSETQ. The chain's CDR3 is CASSLVGQGLGNSPLHF. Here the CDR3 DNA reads TGCGCCAGCAGCTTGGTCGGACAGGGATTGGGAAATTCACCCCTCCACTTT.

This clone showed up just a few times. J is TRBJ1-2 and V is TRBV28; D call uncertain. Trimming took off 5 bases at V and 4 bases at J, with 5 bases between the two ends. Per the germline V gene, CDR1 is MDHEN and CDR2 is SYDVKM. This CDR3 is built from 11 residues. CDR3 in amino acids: CASSRLYGYTF. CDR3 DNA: TGTGCCAGCAGTCGACTCTATGGCTACACCTTC.

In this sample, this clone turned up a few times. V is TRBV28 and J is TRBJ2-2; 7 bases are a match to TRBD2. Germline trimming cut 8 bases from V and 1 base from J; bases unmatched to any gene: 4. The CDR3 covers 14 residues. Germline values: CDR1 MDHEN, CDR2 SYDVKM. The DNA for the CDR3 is TGTGCCAGCCTAGCGGACCTGAACACCGGGGAGCTGTTTTTT. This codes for CASLADLNTGELFF.

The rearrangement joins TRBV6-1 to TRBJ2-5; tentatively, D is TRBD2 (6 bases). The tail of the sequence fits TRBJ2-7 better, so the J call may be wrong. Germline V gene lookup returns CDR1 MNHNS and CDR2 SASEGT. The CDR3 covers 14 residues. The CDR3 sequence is CASSGQSGGYEQYF. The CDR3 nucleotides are TGTGCCAGCAGTGGGCAAAGTGGGGGGTACGAGCAGTACTTC.

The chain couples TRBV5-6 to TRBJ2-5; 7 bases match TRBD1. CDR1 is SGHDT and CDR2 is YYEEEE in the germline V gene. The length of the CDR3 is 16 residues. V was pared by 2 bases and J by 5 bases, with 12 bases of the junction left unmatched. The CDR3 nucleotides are TGTGCCAGCAGCTTCTGGACAGGTCCATCGGGGGAGACCCAGTACTTC. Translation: CASSFWTGPSGETQYF.

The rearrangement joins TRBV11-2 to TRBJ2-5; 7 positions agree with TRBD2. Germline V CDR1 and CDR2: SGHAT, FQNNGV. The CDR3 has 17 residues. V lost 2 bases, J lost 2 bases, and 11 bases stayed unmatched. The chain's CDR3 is CASSLTQWTGGQETQYF. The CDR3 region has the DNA TGTGCCAGCAGCTTAACCCAATGGACGGGGGGACAAGAGACCCAGTACTTC.

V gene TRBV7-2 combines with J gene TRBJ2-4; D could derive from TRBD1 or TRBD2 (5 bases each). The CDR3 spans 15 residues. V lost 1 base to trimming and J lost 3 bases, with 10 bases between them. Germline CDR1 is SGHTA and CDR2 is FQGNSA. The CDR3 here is CASSLEMGVKNIQYF. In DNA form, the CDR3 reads TGTGCCAGCAGCTTAGAGATGGGGGTCAAAAACATTCAGTACTTC.

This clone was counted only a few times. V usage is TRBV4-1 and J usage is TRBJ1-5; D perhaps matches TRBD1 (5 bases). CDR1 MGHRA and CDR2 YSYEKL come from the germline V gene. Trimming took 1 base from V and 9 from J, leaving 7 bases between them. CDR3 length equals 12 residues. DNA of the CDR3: TGCGCCAGCAGCCAAGGGGGGGTGCCCCAGCATTTT. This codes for CASSQGGVPQHF.

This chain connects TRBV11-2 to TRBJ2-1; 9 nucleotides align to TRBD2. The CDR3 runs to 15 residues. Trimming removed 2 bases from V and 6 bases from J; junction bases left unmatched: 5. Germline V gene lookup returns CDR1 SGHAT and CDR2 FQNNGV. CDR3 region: CASSLTASGTNEQFF. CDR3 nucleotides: TGTGCCAGCAGCTTAACTGCTAGCGGGACCAATGAGCAGTTCTTC.